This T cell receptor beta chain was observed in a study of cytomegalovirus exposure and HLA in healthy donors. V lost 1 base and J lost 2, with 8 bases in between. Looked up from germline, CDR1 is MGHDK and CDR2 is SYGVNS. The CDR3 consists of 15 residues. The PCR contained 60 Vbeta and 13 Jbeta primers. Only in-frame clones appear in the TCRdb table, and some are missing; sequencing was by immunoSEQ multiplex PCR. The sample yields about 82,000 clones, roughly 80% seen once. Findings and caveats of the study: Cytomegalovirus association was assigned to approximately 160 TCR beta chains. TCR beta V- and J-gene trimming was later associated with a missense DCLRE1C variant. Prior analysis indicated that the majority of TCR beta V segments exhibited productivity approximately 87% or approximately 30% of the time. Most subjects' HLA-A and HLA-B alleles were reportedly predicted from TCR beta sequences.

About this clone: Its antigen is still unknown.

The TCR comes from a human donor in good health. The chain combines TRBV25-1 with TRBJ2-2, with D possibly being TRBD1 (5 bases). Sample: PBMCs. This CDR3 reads CASSESGKNTGELFF. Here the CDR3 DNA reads TGTGCCAGCAGTGAATCAGGGAAAAACACCGGGGAGCTGTTTTTT.